This TCR beta chain appears in the sequencing data of a study of T-cell memory formation after mild COVID-19. cDNA libraries for TCR alpha and TCR beta, carrying sample barcodes and UMIs, came from 5'RACE with constant-segment primers. TCRdb re-analysed the 5' RACE reads in MiXCR, keeping a single row per CDR3 protein. The sample holds approximately 240,000 distinct CDR3 sequences, roughly 15% seen once. Germline lookup yields CDR1 SQVTM and CDR2 ANQGSEA. V was clipped by 6 bases and J by 4 bases, with 12 bases between them. The CDR3 consists of 13 residues. The sample consisted of PBMCs or a T cell subset sorted from them (not recorded which). The TCR comes from a man between 18 and 29 years old who had mild COVID-19 (a few samples of this study predate the infection). Cell type and time point are not known. The rearrangement links TRBV29-1 to TRBJ1-4; a possible D gene is TRBD1 (6 bases). The CDR3: CSVGGQFNEKLFF. The CDR3 DNA is TGCAGCGTCGGGGGCCAGTTTAATGAAAAACTGTTTTTT. The full variable domain, completed using reference TRBV29-1 and TRBJ1-4, is SAVISQKPSRDICQRGTSLTIQCQVDSQVTMMFWYRQQPGQSLTLIATANQGSEATYESGFVIDKFPISRPNLTFSTLTVSNMSPEDSSIYLCSVGGQFNEKLFFGSGTQLSVL.